The 12 T cell receptor beta chains presented below share a single source sample, sequenced in a study of blood T cell repertoires in COVID-19. Measured with immunoSEQ multiplex PCR; TCRdb has only the in-frame clones, and not every one. The repertoire includes approximately 170,000 clones, under 90% of them detected once, and roughly 19% sits in the top ten. Sequenced sample: peripheral blood. These receptors were obtained from a woman older than 75 with acute or convalescent COVID-19.

This rearrangement joins TRBV7-2 to TRBJ2-5; D is perhaps TRBD2 (6 bases). V lost 5 bases, J lost 5 bases, and 12 bases lay in between. In germline, CDR1 is SGHTA, CDR2 FQGNSA. This CDR3 spans 13 amino acids. This CDR3 reads CASSRSGRETQYF. The CDR3 DNA follows: TGTGCCAGCAGCCGTTCAGGGAGGGAGACCCAGTACTTC.

This rearrangement joins TRBV4-3 to TRBJ1-3, with 7 bases identical to TRBD1. J was trimmed by 3 bases and V by 2 bases; bases with no gene match: 7. Germline loops: CDR1 LGHNA, CDR2 YSLEER. The CDR3 contains 16 residues. The CDR3 DNA is TGCGCCAGCAGCCAACCCAGGGGGGATTATGGAAACACCATATATTTT. Protein: CASSQPRGDYGNTIYF.

The chain's CDR3 is CASSLGTGYYEQYF. Here the CDR3 DNA reads TGTGCCAGCAGCTTGGGGACAGGTTATTACGAGCAGTACTTC. V gene TRBV5-4 combines with J gene TRBJ2-7; 7 nucleotides match TRBD1. Germline V gene sequence: CDR1 SGHNT, CDR2 YYREEE (reference sequence). The trim removed 0 bases at V and 4 bases at J, leaving 4 bases unmatched. The CDR3 runs 14 residues. The entire variable domain, with the rest obtained from reference TRBV5-4 and TRBJ2-7, is as follows: ETGVTQSPTHLIKTRGQQVTLRCSSQSGHNTVSWYQQALGQGPQFIFQYYREEENGRGNFPPRFSGLQFPNYSSELNVNALELDDSALYLCASSLGTGYYEQYFGPGTRLTVT.

The rearrangement links TRBV6-5 to TRBJ1-1; TRBD1 matches 8 bases. This CDR3 has 13 amino acids. Germline CDR1 is MNHEY and CDR2 is SVGAGI. With 10 bases clipped from V and 1 base from J, the junction kept 5 bases outside the gene matches. CDR3 bases: TGTGCCACCCTAGGACAGGGGAACACTGAAGCTTTCTTT. Protein product: CATLGQGNTEAFF.

The rearrangement uses TRBV6-6 and TRBJ1-5; D remains unclear. Trimming took 6 bases from V and 8 from J, leaving 11 bases between them. The V gene's germline CDR1 is MNHNY and CDR2 SVGAGI (reference sequence). The CDR3 runs to 12 residues. The CDR3: CASRRHGEPQHF. The DNA of the CDR3 is TGTGCCAGCAGGAGACACGGGGAGCCCCAGCATTTT.

This clone came up many times. The chain carries TRBV27 and TRBJ2-1; tentatively, D is TRBD1 (6 bases). The V end was cut by 3 bases, the J end by 4 bases, with 10 bases between. Germline values: CDR1 MNHEY, CDR2 SMNVEV (reference sequence). There are 14 residues in the CDR3. DNA of the CDR3: TGTGCCAGCAGTTTGATACAGGGATACAATGAGCAGTTCTTC. This codes for CASSLIQGYNEQFF.

V usage is TRBV3-1 (or the pseudogene TRBV3-2) and J usage is TRBJ2-5; 7 bases fit TRBD1. The ends lost 5 bases at V and 5 bases at J; junction bases unmatched: 14. The CDR3 sequence is 16 residues long. The germline V gene encodes CDR1 LGHDT and CDR2 YNNKEL (reference sequence). The CDR3 sequence: CASSETGSPGRETQYF. In DNA form, the CDR3 reads TGTGCCAGCAGCGAGACAGGGTCCCCGGGGCGGGAGACCCAGTACTTC.

J is TRBJ2-5 and V is TRBV7-2, with 9 nucleotides matching TRBD1. Trimming took 1 base from V and 4 from J; bases not matched to a gene: 4. The CDR3 has 15 residues. Germline values: CDR1 SGHTA, CDR2 FQGNSA. The CDR3 loop reads CASSLGGQGRETQYF. The CDR3 DNA sequence: TGTGCCAGCAGCTTAGGGGGACAGGGAAGAGAGACCCAGTACTTC.

The V gene is TRBV19, the J gene TRBJ2-2, with a tentative D call TRBD1 (6 bases). Trimming left V 8 bases short and J 6 bases short, with 13 bases between. Germline CDR1 is LNHDA and CDR2 is SQIVND (reference sequence). The length of the CDR3 is 13 residues. CDR3 loop: CASAEQGAGELFF. In DNA, the CDR3 is TGTGCCAGTGCGGAACAGGGAGCCGGGGAGCTGTTTTTT.

This chain uses TRBV5-6 with TRBJ2-3; TRBD2 matches at 10 bases. J gave up 1 base and V 2 bases, and 4 bases lay outside the gene matches. The CDR3 is 16 amino acids. Germline V gene sequence: CDR1 SGHDT, CDR2 YYEEEE. The CDR3 DNA is TGTGCCAGCAGCTTTATTCTAGCGGGGGGCACAGATACGCAGTATTTT. Protein sequence: CASSFILAGGTDTQYF.

The chain uses TRBV19 and TRBJ1-3, with a tentative D call TRBD1 (6 bases). Germline lookup yields CDR1 LNHDA and CDR2 SQIVND (reference sequence). CDR3 length: 15 residues. V lost 4 bases, J lost 0 bases, and 10 bases lay in between. The CDR3 loop reads CASSTTGRSGNTIYF. CDR3 coding DNA: TGTGCCAGTAGTACTACAGGGCGCTCTGGAAACACCATATATTTT.

For this clone: Other DNA sequences in the same sample also yield this CDR3. The chain joins TRBV27 to TRBJ2-5; unclear D gene. CDR1 and CDR2 from the germline V gene are MNHEY and SMNVEV (reference sequence). Trimming took 4 bases from V and 2 from J, leaving 2 bases between them. This CDR3 is built from 11 residues. CDR3 sequence: CASSSQETQYF. Here the CDR3 DNA reads TGTGCCAGCAGTTCTCAAGAGACCCAGTACTTC.